One sample yielded the 3 T cell receptor beta chains listed below, sequenced in a study of blood T cell repertoires in COVID-19. Generated by immunoSEQ multiplex PCR, the TCRdb table keeps only in-frame clones and is missing some. The table has approximately 390,000 clones, around 90% seen once. Specimen: peripheral blood. These TCRs come from a man between 18 and 29 years old with active or convalescent COVID-19.

The table lists this clone with a count of one. This chain joins TRBV27 and TRBJ2-7; 7 bases align to TRBD2. CDR1 is MNHEY, CDR2 SMNVEV, per germline (reference sequence). CDR3 length: 15 residues. V shed 6 bases and J 4 bases; nucleotides not matched to a gene: 12. CDR3 protein: CASSLGPGLLYEQYF. The CDR3 nucleotides are TGTGCCAGCAGCTTAGGGCCGGGACTACTATACGAGCAGTACTTC.

The chain combines TRBV6-5 with TRBJ2-7, with unresolved D. This CDR3 is 14 amino acids long. Trimming pared 2 bases from V and 2 bases from J, leaving 10 bases between. The germline V gene encodes CDR1 MNHEY and CDR2 SVGAGI. The CDR3 bases are TGTGCCAGCAGTTACGCGGAAGCTGCCTACGAGCAGTACTTC. The encoded protein is CASSYAEAAYEQYF.

This chain connects TRBV5-1 to TRBJ2-1; the match to TRBD2 covers 11 bases. Germline V gene lookup returns CDR1 SGHRS and CDR2 YFSETQ. V lost 5 bases and J lost 8; bases outside the gene matches: 9. This CDR3 comprises 15 residues. The CDR3 region is CASRSGTSGPHEQFF. In DNA, the CDR3 is TGCGCCAGCAGGTCCGGGACTAGCGGCCCCCATGAGCAGTTCTTC. Full variable domain (missing parts from reference TRBV5-1 and TRBJ2-1): KAGVTQTPRYLIKTRGQQVTLSCSPISGHRSVSWYQQTPGQGLQFLFEYFSETQRNKGNFPGRFSGRQFSNSRSEMNVSTLELGDSALYLCASRSGTSGPHEQFFGPGTRLTVL.